This entry lists 32 T cell receptor beta chains sequenced from one sample in a study of blood T cell repertoires in COVID-19. The assay was immunoSEQ multiplex PCR, and TCRdb's table has in-frame clones only and misses some. The data hold more than 150,000 clones, with around four fifths observed a single time. Sequenced sample: PBMCs or T cells enriched from blood (not recorded which). The receptors derive from a woman between 45 and 65 years old who had recovered from COVID-19.

This clone was counted a single time. In DNA, the CDR3 is TGTGCCATCAGTGAGTCGGGCCAGGGGAACTATGGCTACACCTTC. Protein: CAISESGQGNYGYTF. The chain is built from TRBV10-3 and TRBJ1-2, with D possibly matching TRBD1 (6 bases). CDR3 length equals 15 residues. Trimming removed 0 bases at V and 2 bases at J, with 10 bases between. Per the germline V gene, CDR1 is ENHRY and CDR2 is SYGVKD.

The chain combines TRBV19 with TRBJ2-7; TRBD2 agrees at 7 bases. With 5 bases clipped from V and 2 bases from J, the junction kept 6 bases outside the gene matches. The CDR3 has 14 amino acids. CDR1 is LNHDA, CDR2 SQIVND, per germline (reference sequence). CDR3 nucleotide sequence: TGTGCCAGTAGTGGAGGACTAGGGACCTACGAGCAGTACTTC. It translates to CASSGGLGTYEQYF.

This chain uses TRBV7-9 with TRBJ1-2; no clear D gene. CDR3 size: 12 residues. Looked up from germline, CDR1 is SEHNR and CDR2 is FQNEAQ (reference sequence). Deletions cut 3 bases from V and 5 bases from J, with 7 bases between. The CDR3 bases are TGTGCCAGCAGCTTTTTGACTTATGGCTACACCTTC. Its translation is CASSFLTYGYTF. The complete variable domain, with remaining parts taken from reference TRBV7-9 and TRBJ1-2, reads DTGVSQNPRHKITKRGQNVTFRCDPISEHNRLYWYRQTLGQGPEFLTYFQNEAQLEKSRLLSDRFSAERPKGSFSTLEIQRTEQGDSAMYLCASSFLTYGYTFGSGTRLTVV.

The V call is TRBV7-6, the J call TRBJ2-3, with TRBD2 identical over 7 bases. J lost 4 bases, V lost 5 bases, and 12 bases had no gene match. Germline loops: CDR1 SGHVS, CDR2 FNYEAQ. The CDR3 length is 16 residues. The CDR3 spells CASSQGNLGGADTQYF. The CDR3 DNA is TGTGCCAGCAGCCAAGGAAACTTGGGGGGGGCAGATACGCAGTATTTT.

This chain links TRBV7-3 with TRBJ2-1; D remains unclear. Trimming removed 5 bases at V and 4 bases at J, with 6 bases between. CDR1 is SGHTA, CDR2 FQGTGA, per germline. The CDR3 has 12 residues. The DNA of the CDR3 is TGTGCCAGCAGCCAAAATTACAATGAGCAGTTCTTC. Translated, it gives CASSQNYNEQFF.

This rearrangement joins TRBV7-9 to TRBJ2-7, with 7 bases matching TRBD1. V gave up 5 bases and J gave up 6 bases; unmatched junction bases: 19. Germline loops: CDR1 SEHNR, CDR2 FQNEAQ (reference sequence). The CDR3 length is 17 residues. CDR3 residues: CASSPNEETGLIAEQYF. The CDR3 coding sequence is TGTGCCAGCAGCCCAAATGAAGAGACAGGGCTTATCGCCGAGCAGTACTTC.

The CDR3 loop is CASSYSRTSGSSRFTGELFF. In DNA form, the CDR3 reads TGTGCCAGCAGTTACTCCCGGACTAGCGGGAGCTCCCGGTTTACCGGGGAGCTGTTTTTT. V and J are TRBV6-2 or TRBV6-3 and TRBJ2-2; 13 nucleotides agree with TRBD2. Germline V gene data show CDR1 as MNHEY and CDR2 as SVGEGT. Trimming removed 0 bases from V and 5 bases from J; junction bases left unmatched: 12. The CDR3 consists of 20 residues.

The chain joins TRBV5-4 to TRBJ2-3; the match to TRBD2 covers 13 bases. The CDR3 spans 20 residues. Unmatched junction bases numbered 12, after V lost 0 bases and J lost 2 bases. CDR1 SGHNT and CDR2 YYREEE come from the germline V gene (reference sequence). Written as DNA, the CDR3 is TGTGCCAGCAGCTTGGAACCCGGACTAGCGGGAGTAGATCCCACAGATACGCAGTATTTT. Translating it yields CASSLEPGLAGVDPTDTQYF.

The CDR3 DNA reads TGTGCCAGCAGATTTAGAACAGGGGACCTCGGTACCGGGGAGCTGTTTTTT. This gives the protein CASRFRTGDLGTGELFF. This sequence joins TRBV7-8 and TRBJ2-2, with TRBD1 matching 7 bases. This CDR3 is 17 amino acids long. J was trimmed by 5 bases and V by 6 bases; bases with no gene match: 15. Per germline, CDR1 SGHVS and CDR2 FQNEAQ.

The chain has TRBV5-4 and TRBJ2-5; the match to TRBD2 covers 11 bases. Germline V CDR1 and CDR2: SGHNT, YYREEE (reference sequence). Trimming at V came to 3 bases and at J to 5 bases, leaving 9 bases not matched to a gene. This CDR3 region has 16 residues. CDR3 protein: CASSWPGTSGLETQYF. CDR3 in DNA: TGTGCCAGCAGCTGGCCCGGGACTAGCGGACTTGAGACCCAGTACTTC.

The rearrangement links TRBV30 to TRBJ1-6; 9 nucleotides line up with TRBD1. This CDR3 has 16 amino acids. Per the germline V gene, CDR1 is GTSNPN and CDR2 is SVGIG (reference sequence). V lost 2 bases to trimming and J lost 4 bases; unmatched junction nucleotides: 6. The CDR3 DNA sequence: TGTGCCTGGAGTTCTCCAGGGACAGGGTATAATTCACCCCTCCACTTT. The encoded protein is CAWSSPGTGYNSPLHF.

The chain carries TRBV27 and TRBJ1-1; D is perhaps TRBD1 (5 bases). The CDR3 has 13 amino acids. Trimming cost V 4 bases and J 7 bases, with 13 bases left between them. Germline CDR1 and CDR2: MNHEY and SMNVEV (reference sequence). CDR3 sequence: CASSWGGLGEAFF. CDR3 sequence (DNA): TGTGCCAGCAGTTGGGGGGGATTGGGTGAAGCTTTCTTT.

The rearrangement joins TRBV3-1 (or the pseudogene TRBV3-2) to TRBJ2-1, with TRBD2 matching over 7 bases. CDR1 LGHDT and CDR2 YNNKEL come from the germline V gene (reference sequence). The CDR3 sequence is 17 residues long. The V segment lost 0 bases and the J segment 7 bases; nucleotides outside the gene matches: 12. In DNA, the CDR3 is TGTGCCAGCAGCCAAGATTTAGGCGGGAGTCGTGCAAATGAGCAGTTCTTC. As protein: CASSQDLGGSRANEQFF.

This clone appeared a single time. The rearrangement links TRBV3-1 (or the pseudogene TRBV3-2) to TRBJ1-2; TRBD1 matches 11 bases. The CDR3 is 16 amino acids. With 3 bases clipped from V and 7 bases from J, the junction kept 10 bases outside the gene matches. Germline loops: CDR1 LGHDT, CDR2 YNNKEL (reference sequence). The CDR3 coding sequence is TGTGCCAGCAGCCATCTATACGGACAGGGGGCTGGTGGCTACACCTTC. Amino acid sequence: CASSHLYGQGAGGYTF.

The chain is built from TRBV15 and TRBJ1-2, with no clear D. Germline V gives CDR1 LNHNV, CDR2 YYDKDF (reference sequence). V gave up 0 bases and J gave up 8 bases, with 7 bases separating them. The CDR3 length is 12 residues. The CDR3, as DNA: TGTGCCACCAGCAGAGAGAGAAGAGGCTACACCTTC. This gives the protein CATSRERRGYTF.

Here the CDR3 reads CASSDWASGSKNEQFF. CDR3 bases: TGCGCCAGCAGTGATTGGGCTAGCGGGAGTAAGAATGAGCAGTTCTTC. This chain links TRBV10-2 with TRBJ2-1; 10 bases map to TRBD2. The CDR3 runs 16 residues. The ends lost 3 bases at V and 7 bases at J; junction bases unmatched: 9. Germline CDR1 is WSHSY and CDR2 is SAAADI.

This rearrangement joins TRBV30 to TRBJ2-1; 7 bases match TRBD2. Germline V gene data show CDR1 as GTSNPN and CDR2 as SVGIG (reference sequence). V shed 3 bases and J 0 bases; nucleotides not matched to a gene: 11. The CDR3 runs 17 residues. The CDR3 loop is CAWSPGPLASSYNEQFF. DNA of the CDR3: TGTGCCTGGAGCCCTGGGCCACTAGCGAGCTCCTACAATGAGCAGTTCTTC.

The chain recombines TRBV4-1 with TRBJ1-2, with 10 bases matching TRBD1. The germline V gene has CDR1 MGHRA and CDR2 YSYEKL. With V trimmed by 1 base and J by 4 bases, 15 bases remained unmatched. This CDR3 is 19 amino acids long. CDR3 residues: CASSQGLDRGNFRSYGYTF. CDR3 nucleotides: TGCGCCAGCAGCCAAGGGCTGGACAGGGGGAATTTTCGGAGCTATGGCTACACCTTC.

Only one count was recorded for this clone. This chain connects TRBV7-3 to TRBJ2-5, with 12 bases fitting TRBD1. The junction had 6 bases not matched to a gene; V was cut back by 5 bases and J by 5 bases. The CDR3 loop spans 15 amino acids. Per germline, CDR1 SGHTA and CDR2 FQGTGA. The CDR3 loop reads CASSPLGTGGETQYF. CDR3 coding DNA: TGTGCCAGCAGCCCACTTGGGACAGGGGGCGAGACCCAGTACTTC.

This clone has only one observation. The chain couples TRBV3-1 (or the pseudogene TRBV3-2) to TRBJ2-1; 13 bases map to TRBD2. The CDR3 loop spans 15 amino acids. The V gene end was trimmed by 6 bases and the J gene end by 9 bases; junction bases not matched to a gene: 8. Germline CDR1 LGHDT, CDR2 YNNKEL (reference sequence). The CDR3 nucleotides read TGTGCCAGCAGATCCGGGACTAGCGGGACCGGTGAGCAGTTCTTC. Its protein product is CASRSGTSGTGEQFF.

V and J are TRBV27 and TRBJ2-1; TRBD2 might be the D (5 bases). V gave up 6 bases and J gave up 9 bases, with 9 bases separating them. Germline values: CDR1 MNHEY, CDR2 SMNVEV (reference sequence). This CDR3 is 11 amino acids long. CDR3 sequence reads: CASRGSGEQFF. DNA for the CDR3: TGTGCCAGCAGGGGGAGCGGTGAGCAGTTCTTC.

This clone was seen a single time. The chain carries TRBV2 and TRBJ2-7; 11 nucleotides match TRBD2. V was pared by 4 bases and J by 7 bases, with 9 bases of the junction left unmatched. Germline V gene data show CDR1 as SNHLY and CDR2 as FYNNEI. The CDR3 runs 15 residues. The CDR3 sequence is CASSVDTSGSKEQYF. In nucleotides, the CDR3 is TGTGCCAGCAGTGTGGACACTAGCGGGAGTAAAGAGCAGTACTTC. Together with reference TRBV2 and TRBJ2-7, the CDR3 gives the full variable domain: EPEVTQTPSHQVTQMGQEVILRCVPISNHLYFYWYRQILGQKVEFLVSFYNNEISEKSEIFDDQFSVERPDGSNFTLKIRSTKLEDSAMYFCASSVDTSGSKEQYFGPGTRLTVT.

This sequence joins TRBV10-2 and TRBJ2-1, with 10 bases matching TRBD2. From germline, CDR1 is WSHSY and CDR2 SAAADI. The CDR3 totals 14 residues. J was trimmed by 0 bases and V by 10 bases; bases with no gene match: 3. CDR3 residues: CATRLAGSYNEQFF. DNA for the CDR3: TGCGCCACCCGACTAGCGGGCTCCTACAATGAGCAGTTCTTC.

The chain has TRBV7-2 and TRBJ1-1, with 8 bases matching TRBD1. CDR3 size: 14 residues. Germline V lookup: CDR1 SGHTA, CDR2 FQGNSA. Unmatched junction bases numbered 3, after V lost 5 bases and J lost 1 base. CDR3 sequence: CASSRDRKNTEAFF. CDR3 nucleotides: TGTGCCAGCAGCCGGGACAGGAAGAACACTGAAGCTTTCTTT.

The genes are TRBV18 and TRBJ1-1, with a tentative D call TRBD1 (6 bases). Trimming stripped 8 bases from V and 2 bases from J, with 12 bases between. This CDR3 has 13 amino acids. From germline, CDR1 is KGHSH and CDR2 LQKENI. The CDR3 region has the DNA TGTGCCAGCACCGGACAGTTCAACACTGAAGCTTTCTTT. This codes for CASTGQFNTEAFF. The entire variable domain, with the rest obtained from reference TRBV18 and TRBJ1-1, is as follows: NAGVMQNPRHLVRRRGQEARLRCSPMKGHSHVYWYRQLPEEGLKFMVYLQKENIIDESGMPKERFSAEFPKEGPSILRIQQVVRGDSAAYFCASTGQFNTEAFFGQGTRLTVV.

The rearrangement uses TRBV7-8 and TRBJ2-1; 7 nucleotides agree with TRBD2. This CDR3 has 15 amino acids. Germline V gene lookup returns CDR1 SGHVS and CDR2 FQNEAQ. With 5 bases clipped from V and 8 bases from J, the junction kept 12 bases outside the gene matches. Written as DNA, the CDR3 is TGTGCCAGCAGCCCTTTGGGCGGGAGCGTATATGAGCAGTTCTTC. Translation gives CASSPLGGSVYEQFF.

V and J are TRBV27 and TRBJ2-7; 7 nucleotides agree with TRBD2. CDR3 length equals 17 residues. Per the germline V gene, CDR1 is MNHEY and CDR2 is SMNVEV (reference sequence). Trimming at V came to 5 bases and at J to 5 bases, leaving 18 bases not matched to a gene. CDR3 nucleotide sequence: TGTGCCAGCAGTCCCCGCCGGAACTGGGAGGGCCTCAACGAGCAGTACTTC. This encodes CASSPRRNWEGLNEQYF.

V gene TRBV28 combines with J gene TRBJ2-2; TRBD2 might be the D (7 bases). Between the trimmed V and J ends, which lost 7 bases and 0 bases, there was a span of 12 bases. Germline V gene sequence: CDR1 MDHEN, CDR2 SYDVKM. The CDR3 sequence is 15 residues long. CDR3 sequence (DNA): TGTGCCAGCACTAAGGGGGGGGCGAACACCGGGGAGCTGTTTTTT. This translates into CASTKGGANTGELFF.

In its sample, this clone was seen many times. This chain uses TRBV5-4 with TRBJ1-1; 10 bases are a match to TRBD1. Losses at the gene ends were 1 base for V and 5 bases for J; bases not matched to a gene: 5. Germline CDR1 SGHNT, CDR2 YYREEE (reference sequence). This CDR3 has 15 amino acids. CDR3 sequence reads: CASSLPGQGRTEAFF. For the CDR3, the DNA is TGTGCCAGCAGCTTGCCGGGACAGGGGAGAACTGAAGCTTTCTTT.

J is TRBJ1-5 and V is TRBV27; 7 bases map to TRBD1. Germline CDR1 MNHEY, CDR2 SMNVEV (reference sequence). The CDR3 covers 14 residues. V trimming: 4 bases; J trimming: 1 base; junction bases outside the gene matches: 1. The chain's CDR3 is CASSSGGSNQPQHF. The CDR3 DNA sequence: TGTGCCAGCAGTTCAGGGGGAAGCAATCAGCCCCAGCATTTT.

The chain joins TRBV5-1 to TRBJ2-4; 7 bases fit TRBD1. The CDR3 is 14 amino acids. Germline V gives CDR1 SGHRS, CDR2 YFSETQ. Unmatched junction bases numbered 10, after V lost 4 bases and J lost 9 bases. The CDR3 region is CASSTGQDGTIQYF. The CDR3 nucleotides read TGCGCCAGCAGCACCGGACAGGACGGGACCATTCAGTACTTC.

V usage is TRBV5-1 and J usage is TRBJ1-2; D unclear. The CDR3 is made up of 12 amino acids. Trimming pared 2 bases from V and 7 bases from J, leaving 9 bases between. The V gene's germline CDR1 is SGHRS and CDR2 YFSETQ. The CDR3 spells CASSFLEGGYTF. The DNA of the CDR3 is TGCGCCAGCAGCTTCCTGGAGGGTGGCTACACCTTC.